This T cell receptor beta chain is drawn from a study of cytomegalovirus exposure and HLA in healthy donors. Although they were nominally healthy when sampled, donors likely had unrecorded immune exposures. Study-wide results and caveats: Certain sequence variants were highly shared and formed a cluster, and this cluster was likely a sequencing artifact. For TCR beta chains, V- and J-gene trimming was later linked to a missense DCLRE1C variant. Available immune exposure information covered CMV serostatus only.

Turning to this clone: Its target is not known.

PCR amplification relied on 60 Vbeta primers (plus 13 Jbeta primers). Measured with immunoSEQ multiplex PCR; TCRdb has only the in-frame clones, and not every one. The top ten hold roughly 1.5% of the sample, which has 100,000 to 150,000 clones, about 78% seen once. The length of the CDR3 is 12 residues. Trimming took 5 bases from V and 5 from J; bases not matched to a gene: 5. The germline V gene has CDR1 SQVTM and CDR2 ANQGSEA. The chain recombines TRBV29-1 with TRBJ2-7, with 8 positions matching TRBD1. The sample taken for sequencing was PBMCs. The clonotype originates from a female donor in good health and CMV-seronegative. The DNA of the CDR3 is TGCAGCGTTTGGACAGGGCTCCACGAGCAGTACTTC. Protein product: CSVWTGLHEQYF.